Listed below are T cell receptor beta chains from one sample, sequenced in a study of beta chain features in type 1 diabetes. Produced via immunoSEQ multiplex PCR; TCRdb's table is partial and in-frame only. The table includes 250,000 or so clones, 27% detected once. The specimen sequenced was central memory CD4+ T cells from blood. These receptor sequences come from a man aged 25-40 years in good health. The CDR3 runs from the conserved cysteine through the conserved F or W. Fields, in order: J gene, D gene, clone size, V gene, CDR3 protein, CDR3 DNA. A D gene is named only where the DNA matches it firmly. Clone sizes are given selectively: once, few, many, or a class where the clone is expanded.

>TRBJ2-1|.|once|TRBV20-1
CSAWDFEQFF
TGCAGTGCTTGGGATTTTGAGCAGTTCTTC
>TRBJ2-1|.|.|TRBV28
CASTSHRDYNEQFF
TGTGCCAGCACCTCCCACAGGGATTACAATGAGCAGTTCTTC
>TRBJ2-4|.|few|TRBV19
CASSPQIAGNIQYF
TGTGCCAGTAGTCCCCAGATAGCCGGAAACATTCAGTACTTC
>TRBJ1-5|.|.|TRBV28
CASSLENQPQHF
TGTGCCAGCAGTTTGGAGAATCAGCCCCAGCATTTT
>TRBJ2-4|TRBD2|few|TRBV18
CASSPGGLATKNIQYF
TGTGCCAGCTCACCAGGGGGACTAGCGACCAAAAACATTCAGTACTTC
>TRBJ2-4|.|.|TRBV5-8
CASSQDRNIQYF
TGTGCCAGCAGTCAAGATAGAAACATTCAGTACTTC
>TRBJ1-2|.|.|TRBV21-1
CASSKVLGLGGGYTF
TGTGCCAGCAGCAAAGTGTTAGGGCTTGGTGGAGGCTACACCTTC
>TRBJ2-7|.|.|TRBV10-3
CAIGGDSSSYEQYF
TGTGCCATTGGGGGGGACAGCTCCTCCTACGAGCAGTACTTC
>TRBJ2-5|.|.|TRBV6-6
CASRSSKETQYF
TGTGCCAGCAGATCATCGAAAGAGACCCAGTACTTC
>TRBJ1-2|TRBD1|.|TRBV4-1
CASSEQGPIYGYTF
TGCGCCAGCAGCGAACAGGGGCCCATCTATGGCTACACCTTC
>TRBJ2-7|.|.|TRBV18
CASSLNEFYEQYF
TGTGCCAGCTCACTCAACGAGTTCTACGAGCAGTACTTC
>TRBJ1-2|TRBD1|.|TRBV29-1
CSALGGSIYGYTF
TGCAGCGCCCTAGGGGGCAGCATCTATGGCTACACCTTC
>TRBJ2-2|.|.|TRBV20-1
CSAINTGELFF
TGCAGTGCTATAAACACCGGGGAGCTGTTTTTT
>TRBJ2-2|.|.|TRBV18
CASSSGRNTGELFF
TGTGCCAGCTCATCGGGACGGAACACCGGGGAGCTGTTTTTT
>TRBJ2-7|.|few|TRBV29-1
CSVTMDSYEQYF
TGCAGCGTTACCATGGACAGCTACGAGCAGTACTTC
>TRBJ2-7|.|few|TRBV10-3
CAISVGPEQYF
TGTGCCATCAGTGTGGGGCCCGAGCAGTACTTC
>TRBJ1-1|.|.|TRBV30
CAWSIPPNTEAFF
TGTGCCTGGAGTATCCCCCCGAACACTGAAGCTTTCTTT
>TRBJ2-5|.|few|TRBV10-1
CASSQGQETQYF
TGCGCCAGCAGTCAGGGACAAGAGACCCAGTACTTC
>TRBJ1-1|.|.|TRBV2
CASSADLNTEAFF
TGTGCCAGCAGTGCAGACCTGAACACTGAAGCTTTCTTT
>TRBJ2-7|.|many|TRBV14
CASSQGIYEQYF
TGTGCCAGCAGCCAAGGTATCTACGAGCAGTACTTC
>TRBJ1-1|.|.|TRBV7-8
CASSLRKGTTEAFF
TGTGCCAGCAGCTTGCGGAAGGGGACCACTGAAGCTTTCTTT
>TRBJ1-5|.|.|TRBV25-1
CASSPPGGNQPQHF
TGTGCCAGCAGTCCCCCGGGGGGCAATCAGCCCCAGCATTTT
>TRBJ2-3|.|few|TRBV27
CASRPLMGSRTDTQYF
TGTGCCAGCCGTCCCCTTATGGGGTCTCGCACAGATACGCAGTATTTT
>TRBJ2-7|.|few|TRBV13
CASSSTDRRYKNIYEQYF
TGTGCCAGCAGCTCCACCGACAGGCGCTATAAAAATATCTACGAGCAGTACTTC
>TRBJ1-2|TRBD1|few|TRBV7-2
CASSLRDSHSYTF
TGTGCCAGCAGCTTAAGGGACAGTCATAGCTACACCTTC
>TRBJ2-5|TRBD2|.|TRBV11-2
CASSPGLAGGQETQYF
TGTGCCAGCAGCCCCGGACTAGCGGGAGGGCAAGAGACCCAGTACTTC
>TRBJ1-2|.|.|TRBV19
CASSTPREGGGYTF
TGTGCCAGTAGTACCCCTCGGGAAGGCGGTGGCTACACCTTC
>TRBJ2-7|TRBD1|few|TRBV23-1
CASSQFDGTGYEQYF
TGCGCCAGCAGTCAATTCGACGGGACAGGCTACGAGCAGTACTTC
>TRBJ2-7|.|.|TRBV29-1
CSVRAGGQSVYEQYF
TGCAGCGTCCGCGCGGGGGGACAGAGCGTCTACGAGCAGTACTTC
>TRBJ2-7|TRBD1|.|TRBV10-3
CAISEPQQGAYEQYF
TGTGCCATCAGTGAGCCTCAACAGGGGGCCTACGAGCAGTACTTC
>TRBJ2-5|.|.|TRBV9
CASSVSGQETQYF
TGTGCCAGCAGCGTAAGCGGCCAAGAGACCCAGTACTTC
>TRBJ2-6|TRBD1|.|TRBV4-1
CASSSGGLISGANVLTF
TGCGCCAGCAGCTCAGGGGGCCTCATCTCTGGGGCCAACGTCCTGACTTTC
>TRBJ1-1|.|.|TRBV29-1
CSVLKPGFEAFF
TGCAGCGTTCTTAAACCGGGGTTTGAAGCTTTCTTT
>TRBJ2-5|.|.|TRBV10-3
CAISENGIQETQYF
TGTGCCATCAGTGAGAACGGGATACAAGAGACCCAGTACTTC
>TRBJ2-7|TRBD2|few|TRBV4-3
CASSQTTSVEQYF
TGCGCCAGCAGCCAAACGACTAGCGTCGAGCAGTACTTC
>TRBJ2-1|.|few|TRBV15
CATSRVQKAYNEQFF
TGTGCCACCAGCAGAGTACAGAAAGCCTACAATGAGCAGTTCTTC
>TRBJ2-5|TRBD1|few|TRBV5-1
CASSLSGTGASETQYF
TGCGCCAGCAGCCTGTCCGGGACAGGGGCTTCAGAGACCCAGTACTTC
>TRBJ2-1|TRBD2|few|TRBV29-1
CSVSPLGLADYNEQFF
TGCAGCGTCTCTCCCCTGGGGCTAGCGGATTACAATGAGCAGTTCTTC
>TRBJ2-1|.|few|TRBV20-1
CSAGSYNEQFF
TGCAGTGCTGGCTCCTACAATGAGCAGTTCTTC
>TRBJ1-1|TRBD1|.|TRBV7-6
CASSTGTGDTEAFF
TGTGCCAGCAGCACCGGGACAGGGGACACTGAAGCTTTCTTT
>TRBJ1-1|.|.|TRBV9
CASSVEAGRGAFF
TGTGCCAGCAGCGTAGAGGCGGGCAGGGGAGCTTTCTTT
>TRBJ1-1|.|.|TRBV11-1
CASSPQRNTEAFF
TGTGCCAGCAGCCCCCAGAGGAACACTGAAGCTTTCTTT
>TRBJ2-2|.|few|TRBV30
CAWKQGLGTGELFF
TGTGCCTGGAAGCAGGGCTTGGGCACCGGGGAGCTGTTTTTT
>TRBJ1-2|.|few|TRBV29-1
CSVERGWGYTF
TGCAGCGTTGAGCGGGGATGGGGCTACACCTTC
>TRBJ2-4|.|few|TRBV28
CASSPLRARDDLAKNIQYF
TGTGCCAGCAGTCCCCTCCGGGCCCGAGACGATCTAGCCAAAAACATTCAGTACTTC